This T cell receptor (beta chain) was observed in a study of blood T cell repertoires in COVID-19. Turning to the study itself: In each case, the material was cDNA or gDNA derived from T cells, B-cell-depleted T cells, or PBMCs.

J was trimmed by 5 bases and V by 4 bases; bases with no gene match: 8. Germline assignment: CDR1 SEHNR and CDR2 FQNEAQ (reference sequence). The CDR3 spans 15 residues. As originally analysed: Scientists estimated how many nucleated cells there were by amplifying reference gene primers. Profiled with immunoSEQ multiplex PCR; TCRdb holds only in-frame clones, not every one. The V and J calls and clone size are taken from that table; D and trimming were inferred from the DNA. The sample contains around 200,000 clones, about 80% of which appear only once. The sequence was collected from a human donor with acute or convalescent COVID-19. The donor label of this sample is uncertain. The V gene is TRBV7-9, the J gene TRBJ1-1, with 9 bases lining up with TRBD1. The sequenced sample was peripheral blood. Here the CDR3 DNA reads TGTGCCAGCAGCTATATTGACAGGGGGGGAACTGAAGCTTTCTTT. This encodes CASSYIDRGGTEAFF.